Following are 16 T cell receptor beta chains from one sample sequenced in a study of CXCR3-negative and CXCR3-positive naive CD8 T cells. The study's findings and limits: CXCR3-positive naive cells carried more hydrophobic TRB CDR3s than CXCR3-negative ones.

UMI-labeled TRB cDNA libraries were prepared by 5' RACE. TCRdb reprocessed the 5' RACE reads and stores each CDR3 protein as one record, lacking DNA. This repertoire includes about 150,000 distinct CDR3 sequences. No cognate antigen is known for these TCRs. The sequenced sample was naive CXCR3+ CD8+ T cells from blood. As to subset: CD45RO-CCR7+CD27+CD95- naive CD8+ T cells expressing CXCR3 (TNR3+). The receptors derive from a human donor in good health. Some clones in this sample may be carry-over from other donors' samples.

This chain's CDR3 is CASKPGQGASNSPLHF. The chain combines TRBV5-5 with TRBJ1-6; absent DNA, TCRdb's TRBD1 call cannot be checked. This CDR3 has 16 amino acids. The germline gives CDR1 SGHKS, CDR2 YYEKEE (reference sequence).

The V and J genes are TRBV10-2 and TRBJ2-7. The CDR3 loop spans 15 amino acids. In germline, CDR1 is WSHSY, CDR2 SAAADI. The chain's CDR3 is CASSESLGELYEQYF.

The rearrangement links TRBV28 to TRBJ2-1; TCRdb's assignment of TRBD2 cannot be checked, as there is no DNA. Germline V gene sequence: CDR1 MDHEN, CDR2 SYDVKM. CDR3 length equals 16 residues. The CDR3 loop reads CASGGLAGGPNDEQFF.

The CDR3 sequence: CASSSTYSPLPKNIQYF. J is TRBJ2-4 and V is TRBV28; TCRdb lists TRBD2, though no DNA is available to test this call. Per the germline V gene, CDR1 is MDHEN and CDR2 is SYDVKM. This CDR3 is built from 17 residues.

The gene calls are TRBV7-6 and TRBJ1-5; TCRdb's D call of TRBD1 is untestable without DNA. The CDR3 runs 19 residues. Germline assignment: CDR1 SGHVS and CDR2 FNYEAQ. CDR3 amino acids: CASSSLPDSGPYSNQPQHF. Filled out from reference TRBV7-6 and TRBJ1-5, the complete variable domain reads GAGVSQSPRYKVTKRGQDVALRCDPISGHVSLYWYRQALGQGPEFLTYFNYEAQQDKSGLPNDRFSAERPEGSISTLTIQRTEQRDSAMYRCASSSLPDSGPYSNQPQHFGDGTRLSIL.

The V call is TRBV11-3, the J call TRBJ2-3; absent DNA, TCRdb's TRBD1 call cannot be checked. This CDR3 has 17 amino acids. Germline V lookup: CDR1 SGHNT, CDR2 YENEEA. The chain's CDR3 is CASSLGSGGARTDTQYF.

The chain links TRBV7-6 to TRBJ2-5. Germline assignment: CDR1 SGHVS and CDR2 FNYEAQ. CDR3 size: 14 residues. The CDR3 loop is CASSLGLAEETQYF.

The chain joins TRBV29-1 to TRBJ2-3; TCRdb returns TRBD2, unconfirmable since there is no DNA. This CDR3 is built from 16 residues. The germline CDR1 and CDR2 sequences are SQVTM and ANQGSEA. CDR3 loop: CSVAGLAGVRTDTQYF.

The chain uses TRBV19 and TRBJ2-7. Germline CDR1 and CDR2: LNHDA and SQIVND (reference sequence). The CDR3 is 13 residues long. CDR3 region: CASSPDDGYEQYF. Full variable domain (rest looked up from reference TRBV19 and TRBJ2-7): DGGITQSPKYLFRKEGQNVTLSCEQNLNHDAMYWYRQDPGQGLRLIYYSQIVNDFQKGDIAEGYSVSREKKESFPLTVTSAQKNPTAFYLCASSPDDGYEQYFGPGTRLTVT.

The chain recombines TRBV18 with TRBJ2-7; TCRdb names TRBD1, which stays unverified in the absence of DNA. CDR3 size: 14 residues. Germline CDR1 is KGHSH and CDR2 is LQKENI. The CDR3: CASSPDRDSYEQYF.

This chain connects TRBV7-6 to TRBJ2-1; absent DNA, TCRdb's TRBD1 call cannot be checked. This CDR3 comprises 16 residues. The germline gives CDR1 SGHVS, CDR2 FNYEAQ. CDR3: CASSLDRTPGRDEQFF.

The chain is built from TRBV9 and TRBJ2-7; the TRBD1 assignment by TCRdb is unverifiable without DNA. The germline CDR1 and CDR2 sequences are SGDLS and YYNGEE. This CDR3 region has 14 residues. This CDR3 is CASSQGGGPYEQYF.

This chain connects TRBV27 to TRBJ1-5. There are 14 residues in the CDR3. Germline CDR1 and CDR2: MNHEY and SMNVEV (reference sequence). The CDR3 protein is CASSLLGGDQPQHF.

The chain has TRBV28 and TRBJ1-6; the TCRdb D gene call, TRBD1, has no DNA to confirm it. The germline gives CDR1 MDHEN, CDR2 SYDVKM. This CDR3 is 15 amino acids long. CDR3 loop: CASSLGTGSNSPLHF.

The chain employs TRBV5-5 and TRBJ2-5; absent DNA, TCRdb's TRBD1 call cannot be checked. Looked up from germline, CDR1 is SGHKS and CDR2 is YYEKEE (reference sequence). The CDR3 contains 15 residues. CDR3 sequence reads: CASSFHRAERETQYF.

The chain's CDR3 is CASSPAVSQETQYF. This rearrangement joins TRBV5-4 to TRBJ2-5; without DNA, the TCRdb call of TRBD2 cannot be checked. Germline values: CDR1 SGHNT, CDR2 YYREEE (reference sequence). CDR3 length: 14 amino acids.